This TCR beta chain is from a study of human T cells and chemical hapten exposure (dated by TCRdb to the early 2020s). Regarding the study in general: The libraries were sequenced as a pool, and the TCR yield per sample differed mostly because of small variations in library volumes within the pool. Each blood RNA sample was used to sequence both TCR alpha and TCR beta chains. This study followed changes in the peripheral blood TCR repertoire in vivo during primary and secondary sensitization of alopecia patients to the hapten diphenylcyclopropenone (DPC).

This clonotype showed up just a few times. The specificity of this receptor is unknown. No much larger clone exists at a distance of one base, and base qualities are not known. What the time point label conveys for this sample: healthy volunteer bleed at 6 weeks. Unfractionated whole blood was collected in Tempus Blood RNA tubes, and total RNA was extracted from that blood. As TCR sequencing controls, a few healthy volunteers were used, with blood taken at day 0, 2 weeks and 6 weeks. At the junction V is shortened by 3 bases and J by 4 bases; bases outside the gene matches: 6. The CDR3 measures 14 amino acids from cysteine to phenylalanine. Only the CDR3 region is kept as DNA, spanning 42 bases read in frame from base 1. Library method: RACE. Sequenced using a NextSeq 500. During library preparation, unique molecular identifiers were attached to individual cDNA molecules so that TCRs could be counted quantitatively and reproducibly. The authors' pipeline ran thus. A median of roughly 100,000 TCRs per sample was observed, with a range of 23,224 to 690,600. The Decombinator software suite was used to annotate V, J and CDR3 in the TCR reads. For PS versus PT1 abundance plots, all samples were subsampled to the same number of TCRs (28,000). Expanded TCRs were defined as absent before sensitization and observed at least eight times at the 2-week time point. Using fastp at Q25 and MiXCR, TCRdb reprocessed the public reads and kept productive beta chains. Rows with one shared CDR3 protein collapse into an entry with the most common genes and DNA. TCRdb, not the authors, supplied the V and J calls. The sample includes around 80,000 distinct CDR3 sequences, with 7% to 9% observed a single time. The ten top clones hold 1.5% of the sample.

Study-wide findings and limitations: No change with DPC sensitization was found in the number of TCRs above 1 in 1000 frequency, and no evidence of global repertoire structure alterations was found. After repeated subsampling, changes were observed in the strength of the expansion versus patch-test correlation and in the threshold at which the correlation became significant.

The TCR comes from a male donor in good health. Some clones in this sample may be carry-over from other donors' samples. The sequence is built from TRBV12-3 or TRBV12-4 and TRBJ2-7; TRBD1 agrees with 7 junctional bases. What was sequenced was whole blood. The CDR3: CASSFETGLYEQYF. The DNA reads TGTGCCAGCAGTTTCGAGACAGGGCTTTACGAGCAGTACTTC.